This T cell receptor beta chain stems from a study of T cell responses to AZD1222 COVID-19 vaccine. This clone was found a few times. No antigen is known for it. Data came from immunoSEQ multiplex PCR; TCRdb stores just in-frame clones and leaves some out. Of about 120,000 clones listed, 90% are singletons. The study's findings and limits: Close to half of spike-specific TCRs reportedly recognize unmutated variant regions.

Sequencing used peripheral blood, obtained 28 days after the second dose of the MenACWY control vaccine. The clonotype was recovered from an adult who received the MenACWY meningococcal vaccine as a control.

CDR3: CASSQSGTWGETQYF. The CDR3 nucleotides are TGTGCCAGCAGCCAATCCGGGACCTGGGGGGAGACCCAGTACTTC. This chain uses TRBV7-3 with TRBJ2-5, with D perhaps given as TRBD1 or TRBD2 (5 bases each). The V end was cut by 5 bases, the J end by 5 bases, with 18 bases between. In germline, CDR1 is SGHTA, CDR2 FQGTGA. The CDR3 length is 15 residues.